These 26 T cell receptor beta chains share one sample of origin, sequenced in a study of blood T cell repertoires in COVID-19. The data were produced by immunoSEQ multiplex PCR, yet TCRdb's version contains in-frame clones alone and is incomplete. The profile covers around 190,000 clones, with about four fifths appearing a single time and about 11% taken by the ten largest. The sample was peripheral blood. Receptors originate from a woman aged 35 to 49 with COVID-19, enrolled during active disease.

V is TRBV16 and J is TRBJ1-5; weak D call: TRBD1 (6 bases). Between the trimmed V and J ends, which lost 0 bases and 7 bases, there was a span of 10 bases. This CDR3 has 14 amino acids. CDR1 and CDR2 from the germline V gene are KGHSY and FQNENV. The CDR3 is CASSQSQGNQPQHF. CDR3 DNA sequence: TGTGCCAGCAGCCAATCGCAGGGGAACCAGCCCCAGCATTTT.

This clone was counted many times. The chain employs TRBV5-6 and TRBJ1-4; 7 nucleotides agree with TRBD1. The CDR3 spans 15 residues. Germline V gene lookup returns CDR1 SGHDT and CDR2 YYEEEE. J was trimmed by 6 bases and V by 0 bases; bases with no gene match: 5. The DNA for the CDR3 is TGTGCCAGCAGCTTGGGTCACAGGGGATATGAAAAACTGTTTTTT. This encodes CASSLGHRGYEKLFF. Complete variable domain (other parts from reference TRBV5-6 and TRBJ1-4): DAGVTQSPTHLIKTRGQQVTLRCSPKSGHDTVSWYQQALGQGPQFIFQYYEEEERQRGNFPDRFSGHQFPNYSSELNVNALLLGDSALYLCASSLGHRGYEKLFFGSGTQLSVL.

The CDR3 DNA is TGTGCCAGTAGTTCGGACAGGGGATACGAGCAGTACGTC. It specifies CASSSDRGYEQYV. The chain couples TRBV25-1 to TRBJ2-7, with TRBD1 matching 9 bases. V lost 9 bases, J lost 4 bases, and 7 bases stayed unmatched. The germline V gene has CDR1 MGHDK and CDR2 SYGVNS. This CDR3 is 13 amino acids long.

The chain combines TRBV30 with TRBJ2-7; TRBD2 aligns across 7 bases. The V gene's germline CDR1 is GTSNPN and CDR2 SVGIG (reference sequence). This CDR3 comprises 14 residues. Trimming took 7 bases from V and 0 from J; bases not matched to a gene: 9. The CDR3 DNA reads as TGTGCCTCCTCCCTGGGGGGGAGCTCCTACGAGCAGTACTTC. Translating gives CASSLGGSSYEQYF. Variable domain in full (rest from reference TRBV30 and TRBJ2-7): SQTIHQWPATLVQPVGSPLSLECTVEGTSNPNLYWYRQAAGRGLQLLFYSVGIGQISSEVPQNLSASRPQDRQFILSSKKLLLSDSGFYLCASSLGGSSYEQYFGPGTRLTVT.

The chain joins TRBV19 to TRBJ2-3; D is perhaps TRBD1 (6 bases). The V gene lost 6 bases and the J gene lost 4 bases, with 11 bases spanning the gap. Germline CDR1 LNHDA, CDR2 SQIVND (reference sequence). The CDR3 is made up of 13 amino acids. CDR3 coding DNA: TGTGCCAGTAGAGGGGGAGTGGCAGATACGCAGTATTTT. It yields the protein CASRGGVADTQYF.

V gene TRBV10-3 combines with J gene TRBJ2-5; 7 bases align to TRBD1. V trimming: 5 bases; J trimming: 1 base; junction bases outside the gene matches: 1. This CDR3 contains 13 residues. CDR1 and CDR2 (germline): ENHRY, SYGVKD. This chain's CDR3 is CAISRDSQETQYF. CDR3 sequence (DNA): TGTGCCATCAGTCGGGACAGCCAAGAGACCCAGTACTTC.

This chain connects TRBV3-1 (or the pseudogene TRBV3-2) to TRBJ2-5, with TRBD1 matching over 7 bases. J gave up 5 bases and V 1 base, and 10 bases lay outside the gene matches. The germline V gene has CDR1 LGHDT and CDR2 YNNKEL (reference sequence). The CDR3 runs 16 residues. The CDR3 DNA reads TGTGCCAGCAGCCAAGTCGTACAGGGGATTATCGAGACCCAGTACTTC. Translating it yields CASSQVVQGIIETQYF.

This sequence joins TRBV7-8 and TRBJ1-1, with 10 nucleotides matching TRBD1. The CDR3 loop spans 14 amino acids. The germline gives CDR1 SGHVS, CDR2 FQNEAQ. V dropped 7 bases and J dropped 3; count of bases not matched to a gene: 5. CDR3: CASTTTGGHTEAFF. CDR3 nucleotides: TGTGCCAGCACCACGACAGGGGGCCACACTGAAGCTTTCTTT. Looking up the rest from reference TRBV7-8 and TRBJ1-1 gives the full variable domain: GAGVSQSPRYKVAKRGQDVALRCDPISGHVSLFWYQQALGQGPEFLTYFQNEAQLDKSGLPSDRFFAERPEGSVSTLKIQRTQQEDSAVYLCASTTTGGHTEAFFGQGTRLTVV.

V and J are TRBV10-2 and TRBJ2-7, with 8 bases matching TRBD1. The CDR3 spans 14 residues. V shed 2 bases, J shed 7 bases, and the junction held 7 bases outside the gene matches. Germline V gene sequence: CDR1 WSHSY, CDR2 SAAADI. The CDR3 DNA reads as TGCGCCAGCAGTGAGACCAGGGGGCGGGGTGAGCAGTACGTC. Residues: CASSETRGRGEQYV.

This clone was seen at least ten times. The genes are TRBV7-9 and TRBJ1-5, with 9 bases lining up with TRBD1. With 5 bases clipped from V and 4 bases from J, the junction kept 12 bases outside the gene matches. This CDR3 is 17 amino acids long. Germline V CDR1 and CDR2: SEHNR, FQNEAQ (reference sequence). Written as DNA, the CDR3 is TGTGCCAGCAGCCAGGCGCCCGGGACAGGGACGAATCAGCCCCAGCATTTT. Amino acids: CASSQAPGTGTNQPQHF.

This chain links TRBV28 with TRBJ2-1, with a weak D call TRBD2 (5 bases). Trimming removed 6 bases from V and 13 bases from J, with 16 bases in between. This CDR3 has 12 amino acids. Germline loops: CDR1 MDHEN, CDR2 SYDVKM. The chain's CDR3 is CASSWSGTRQFF. The CDR3 DNA is TGTGCCAGCAGCTGGAGCGGTACAAGACAGTTCTTC.

The CDR3 region has the DNA TGTGCCAGCAGACCCGACAGGGCCTATGGCTACACCTTC. As protein: CASRPDRAYGYTF. The rearrangement links TRBV12-3 or TRBV12-4 to TRBJ1-2; the match to TRBD1 covers 7 bases. Trimming cost V 6 bases and J 4 bases; bases outside gene matches: 5. The CDR3 is 13 amino acids.

This clone has at least ten counts. J is TRBJ1-2 and V is TRBV7-2, with TRBD1 matching over 7 bases. CDR1 and CDR2 (germline): SGHTA, FQGNSA. V trimming: 5 bases; J trimming: 4 bases; junction bases outside the gene matches: 4. This CDR3 is 13 amino acids long. As DNA, the CDR3 is TGTGCCAGCAGCCCGAGGACAGGCTATGGCTACACCTTC. Translation gives CASSPRTGYGYTF.

The V and J genes are TRBV28 and TRBJ1-2, with D maybe TRBD1 (5 bases). The V end lost 3 bases, the J end lost 3 bases, and 8 bases lay between the germline ends. The CDR3 runs to 13 residues. CDR1 and CDR2 from the germline V gene are MDHEN and SYDVKM. As DNA, the CDR3 is TGTGCCAGCAGTTTGGGCAGGGACTATGGCTACACCTTC. This translates into CASSLGRDYGYTF.

This clone was recorded once. The rearrangement links TRBV16 to TRBJ1-5, with D possibly matching TRBD1 (5 bases). CDR1 is KGHSY and CDR2 is FQNENV in the germline V gene. CDR3 length: 16 amino acids. V gave up 7 bases and J gave up 2 bases, with 18 bases separating them. The CDR3 sequence: CASTRRQSSRNQPQHF. The DNA for the CDR3 is TGTGCCAGCACCAGGAGACAGTCCTCTCGCAATCAGCCCCAGCATTTT.

The rearrangement uses TRBV5-5 and TRBJ1-2; a possible D gene is TRBD1 (6 bases). Trimming shortened V by 3 bases and J by 2 bases, and 17 bases separated the two germline ends. The germline CDR1 and CDR2 sequences are SGHKS and YYEKEE (reference sequence). The CDR3 has 16 amino acids. The CDR3 loop is CASSSDSLTSNYGYTF. CDR3 nucleotides: TGTGCCAGCAGCTCGGACAGCCTCACCTCGAACTATGGCTACACCTTC.

CDR3 coding DNA: TGCGCCAGTGCCGGGACTAGCGGGTTAAGCTCCTACAATGAGCAGTTCTTC. It encodes CASAGTSGLSSYNEQFF. V usage is TRBV10-2 and J usage is TRBJ2-1; 12 bases line up with TRBD2. This CDR3 contains 17 residues. Per germline, CDR1 WSHSY and CDR2 SAAADI. V was clipped by 9 bases and J by 0 bases; unmatched bases: 9.

The V gene is TRBV9, the J gene TRBJ2-1; TRBD2 matches 8 bases. CDR3 length: 15 residues. Germline V lookup: CDR1 SGDLS, CDR2 YYNGEE. V was clipped by 3 bases and J by 7 bases; unmatched bases: 9. The CDR3 bases are TGTGCCAGCAGCGAGCTCACTAGCGGATCTAATGAGCAGTTCTTC. Protein product: CASSELTSGSNEQFF. Variable domain in full (rest from reference TRBV9 and TRBJ2-1): DSGVTQTPKHLITATGQRVTLRCSPRSGDLSVYWYQQSLDQGLQFLIQYYNGEERAKGNILERFSAQQFPDLHSELNLSSLELGDSALYFCASSELTSGSNEQFFGPGTRLTVL.

The V call is TRBV27, the J call TRBJ2-1; the match to TRBD2 covers 9 bases. The CDR3 sequence is 13 residues long. With 7 bases clipped from V and 10 bases from J, the junction kept 8 bases outside the gene matches. The V gene's germline CDR1 is MNHEY and CDR2 SMNVEV (reference sequence). CDR3 nucleotide sequence: TGTGCCAGCACCCCGCGGGGGGGGGACGAGCAGTTCTTC. Protein: CASTPRGGDEQFF.

In nucleotides, the CDR3 is TGTGCCAGCAGTCCACCGCGGCGGGCCTCCTACGAGCAGTACTTC. Its protein is CASSPPRRASYEQYF. V and J are TRBV28 and TRBJ2-7; a weak D match, TRBD2 (5 bases). Germline-derived CDR1 and CDR2 are MDHEN and SYDVKM. There are 15 residues in the CDR3. Trimming cost V 5 bases and J 0 bases, with 14 bases left between them.

The chain employs TRBV28 and TRBJ1-2, with 7 bases aligning to TRBD1. Trimming at V came to 8 bases and at J to 5 bases, leaving 5 bases not matched to a gene. This CDR3 is 12 amino acids long. Germline V lookup: CDR1 MDHEN, CDR2 SYDVKM. CDR3 protein: CASETRGYGYTF. DNA of the CDR3: TGTGCCAGCGAAACCAGGGGGTATGGCTACACCTTC.

The rearrangement joins TRBV16 to TRBJ2-2; 12 nucleotides agree with TRBD1. Germline V gene lookup returns CDR1 KGHSY and CDR2 FQNENV. The CDR3 has 16 amino acids. J was trimmed by 4 bases and V by 2 bases; bases with no gene match: 2. The CDR3 bases are TGTGCCAGCAGCCAAGGGACAGGGGGCATCACCGGGGAGCTGTTTTTT. Amino acids: CASSQGTGGITGELFF.

This chain connects TRBV6-5 to TRBJ2-5; 7 bases are a match to TRBD1. Trimming at V came to 6 bases and at J to 3 bases, leaving 10 bases not matched to a gene. Germline CDR1 is MNHEY and CDR2 is SVGAGI. The CDR3 extends over 15 amino acids. CDR3 bases: TGTGCCAGCAGACGACAGGGAACCGGGGAAGAGACCCAGTACTTC. Translated, it gives CASRRQGTGEETQYF.

The gene calls are TRBV20-1 and TRBJ1-6, with 8 bases lining up with TRBD1. Germline trimming cut 3 bases from V and 8 bases from J; bases unmatched to any gene: 15. Germline V gene sequence: CDR1 DFQATT, CDR2 SNEGSKA (reference sequence). The CDR3 is 17 residues long. This CDR3 is CSASRQGAWGFYSPLHF. Written as DNA, the CDR3 is TGCAGTGCTAGTCGGCAGGGGGCTTGGGGTTTTTATTCACCCCTCCACTTT.

The V and J genes are TRBV30 and TRBJ1-2; weak D call: TRBD1 (6 bases). CDR3 length: 12 residues. Trimming pared 6 bases from V and 8 bases from J, leaving 16 bases between. Looked up from germline, CDR1 is GTSNPN and CDR2 is SVGIG (reference sequence). CDR3 in DNA: TGTGCCTGCCAAACGACAGGTCGCGGCTACACCTTC. It is translated as CACQTTGRGYTF.

This rearrangement joins TRBV11-2 to TRBJ2-5; 7 nucleotides agree with TRBD2. There are 14 residues in the CDR3. Germline CDR1 and CDR2: SGHAT and FQNNGV. V lost 6 bases, J lost 2 bases, and 6 bases stayed unmatched. CDR3 in amino acids: CASRSSGKQETQYF. CDR3 DNA sequence: TGTGCCAGCAGGTCTAGCGGCAAACAAGAGACCCAGTACTTC. The full variable domain, rest sourced from reference TRBV11-2 and TRBJ2-5, is EAGVAQSPRYKIIEKRQSVAFWCNPISGHATLYWYQQILGQGPKLLIQFQNNGVVDDSQLPKDRFSAERLKGVDSTLKIQPAKLEDSAVYLCASRSSGKQETQYFGPGTRLLVL.